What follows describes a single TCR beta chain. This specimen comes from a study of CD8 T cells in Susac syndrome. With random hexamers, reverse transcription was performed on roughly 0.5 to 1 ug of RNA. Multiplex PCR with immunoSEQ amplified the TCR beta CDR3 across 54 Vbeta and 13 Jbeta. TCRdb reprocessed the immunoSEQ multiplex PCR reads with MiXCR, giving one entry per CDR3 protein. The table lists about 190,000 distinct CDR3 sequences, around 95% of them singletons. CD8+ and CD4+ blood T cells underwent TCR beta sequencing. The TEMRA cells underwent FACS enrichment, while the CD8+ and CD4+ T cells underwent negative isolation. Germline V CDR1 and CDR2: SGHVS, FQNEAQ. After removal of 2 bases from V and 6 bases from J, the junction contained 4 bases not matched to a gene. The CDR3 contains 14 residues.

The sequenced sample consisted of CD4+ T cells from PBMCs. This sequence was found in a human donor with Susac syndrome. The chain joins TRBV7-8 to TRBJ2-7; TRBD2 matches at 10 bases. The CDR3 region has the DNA TGTGCCAGCAGCTTATCACTAGCGGGGCTCGAGCAGTACTTC. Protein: CASSLSLAGLEQYF.